This T cell receptor beta chain was identified during a study of shared clonotypes between healthy human individuals. Trimming left V 6 bases short and J 0 bases short, with 11 bases between. The CDR3 length is 14 residues. Germline loops: CDR1 SQVTM, CDR2 ANQGSEA. A few counts support this clone. Sequencing used immunoSEQ multiplex PCR; TCRdb keeps in-frame clones, though not all of them. Of about 490,000 clones listed, 70% to 80% were seen once; the top ten hold 12%. Genomic DNA of unsorted samples came from some 91 million PBMCs. Sequencing was carried out using PBMCs. The chain carries TRBV29-1 and TRBJ2-2; D unclear. This TCR was sampled from a woman in her 40s in good health. Some clones in this sample may be carry-over from other donors' samples. CDR3 in DNA: TGCAGCGTCCGCCGGTCCGCGAACACCGGGGAGCTGTTTTTT. Translation gives CSVRRSANTGELFF.